This TCR beta chain was profiled in a study of T-cell memory formation after mild COVID-19. TCRalpha and TCRbeta libraries used 5'RACE with constant-segment primers and UMIs. Using its own MiXCR run on the 5' RACE reads, TCRdb lists one record per CDR3 protein. The top ten hold approximately 22% of the sample, which has 300,000 to 400,000 distinct CDR3 sequences, approximately 14% seen once. The germline CDR1 and CDR2 sequences are DFQATT and SNEGSKA (reference sequence). The CDR3 contains 13 residues. J lost 3 bases, V lost 7 bases, and 3 bases had no gene match. J is TRBJ1-1 and V is TRBV20-1; TRBD1 aligns across 12 bases. Material for sequencing was PBMCs or a T cell subset sorted from them (not recorded which). This TCR was sampled from a man between 18 and 29 years old who had mild COVID-19 (a few samples of this study predate the infection). Cell type and time point are not known. As DNA, the CDR3 is TGCAGTGTGGGACAGGGGGCGGACACTGAAGCTTTCTTT. It encodes CSVGQGADTEAFF.